This entry lists 7 T cell receptor beta chains sequenced from one sample in a study of blood T cell repertoires in COVID-19. TCRdb keeps only in-frame clones here, not all; method: immunoSEQ multiplex PCR. The sample shows about 94,000 clones, more than 75% of them seen only once. The sample was peripheral blood. Receptors originate from a woman older than 75 with acute or convalescent COVID-19.

The V gene is TRBV5-1, the J gene TRBJ1-2; tentatively, D is TRBD1 (6 bases). In germline, CDR1 is SGHRS, CDR2 YFSETQ. The CDR3 length is 14 residues. With 4 bases removed from V and 8 bases from J, the gap between germline ends came to 18 bases. CDR3 bases: TGCGCCAGCAGCACCCGACAAGGGGGGGACGGCTACACCTTC. Translating gives CASSTRQGGDGYTF. Using reference TRBV5-1 and TRBJ1-2 for the parts outside the CDR3, the full variable domain is KAGVTQTPRYLIKTRGQQVTLSCSPISGHRSVSWYQQTPGQGLQFLFEYFSETQRNKGNFPGRFSGRQFSNSRSEMNVSTLELGDSALYLCASSTRQGGDGYTFGSGTRLTVV.

V gene TRBV5-4 combines with J gene TRBJ1-2; 7 bases are a match to TRBD1. The CDR3 is 14 residues long. Per germline, CDR1 SGHNT and CDR2 YYREEE (reference sequence). V shed 5 bases and J 5 bases; nucleotides not matched to a gene: 9. CDR3 loop: CASSLRQGEYGYTF. CDR3 in DNA: TGTGCCAGCAGTCTCCGACAGGGAGAGTATGGCTACACCTTC.

The DNA of the CDR3 is TGTGCCAGCAGCTTACTTGGGACAGCTGGAAACACCATATATTTT. Translated: CASSLLGTAGNTIYF. This chain uses TRBV6-5 with TRBJ1-3; 7 positions agree with TRBD1. From germline, CDR1 is MNHEY and CDR2 SVGAGI. This CDR3 has 15 residues. V shed 6 bases, J shed 2 bases, and the junction held 7 bases outside the gene matches.

The chain employs TRBV6-6 and TRBJ1-1; perhaps TRBD1 as D (5 bases). From germline, CDR1 is MNHNY and CDR2 SVGAGI (reference sequence). V lost 2 bases and J lost 3, with 10 bases in between. This CDR3 has 14 amino acids. The CDR3 here is CASSYGSRDTEAFF. The CDR3 nucleotides read TGTGCCAGCAGTTACGGGTCCAGGGACACTGAAGCTTTCTTT.

CDR3 sequence reads: CATSDLQGGNQPQHF. CDR3 in DNA: TGTGCCACCAGTGATTTACAGGGTGGCAATCAGCCCCAGCATTTT. The gene calls are TRBV24-1 and TRBJ1-5; maybe TRBD1 (6 bases). Germline V lookup: CDR1 KGHDR, CDR2 SFDVKD. Trimming removed 1 base from V and 2 bases from J, with 8 bases in between. This CDR3 is 15 amino acids long.

The V and J genes are TRBV6-5 and TRBJ1-1, with D possibly TRBD1 on 6 matching bases. This CDR3 is built from 15 residues. Per germline, CDR1 MNHEY and CDR2 SVGAGI. V lost 4 bases and J 3 bases, leaving 15 bases between the germline ends. The CDR3 loop reads CASSFSVAGDTEAFF. The CDR3 coding sequence is TGTGCCAGCAGTTTCTCTGTCGCAGGGGACACTGAAGCTTTCTTT.

This chain links TRBV7-2 with TRBJ1-1; D gene ambiguous. Trimming took off 3 bases at V and 3 bases at J, with 8 bases between the two ends. The CDR3 covers 13 residues. Germline V gives CDR1 SGHTA, CDR2 FQGNSA. The CDR3 nucleotides read TGTGCCAGCAGCTTCTCCGAGGACACTGAAGCTTTCTTT. This sequence encodes CASSFSEDTEAFF.